The sequence of this TCR beta chain was determined in a study of blood T cells in healthy people across ages. Study-wide results and caveats: Calculation of diversity from one million T cells yielded estimates considered to be underestimates. Naive T cell percentage strongly correlated with TCR beta diversity.

As concerns this clonotype: The antigen is not known.

Healthy Caucasian individuals from Russia aged roughly 6 to 100 were enrolled as donors. Drawing of peripheral blood yielded 7.5 to 10 milliliters from each donor. Sample-barcoded 5' priming and a J-beta primer mix drove a second PCR of about 7 to 12 cycles. TCRdb used MiXCR to reprocess the 5' RACE reads, holding one entry per CDR3 protein. The profile shows approximately 760,000 distinct CDR3 sequences, 20% to 30% of them singletons. The trim removed 5 bases at V and 6 bases at J, leaving 12 bases unmatched. The germline gives CDR1 SGHAT, CDR2 FQDESV (reference sequence). CDR3 length equals 15 residues. These same records also appear under a second study, on T cells of mothers and their children.

The sequencing input was blood. This rearrangement joins TRBV11-1 to TRBJ2-5, with 7 bases identical to TRBD1. The receptor comes from a boy aged 5-17 years in good health. Written as DNA, the CDR3 is TGTGCCAGCAGCCCCGAGGGGGCATCGGTGAAGACCCAGTACTTC. Translation gives CASSPEGASVKTQYF. The full variable domain, with the rest looked up from reference TRBV11-1 and TRBJ2-5, is EAEVAQSPRYKITEKSQAVAFWCDPISGHATLYWYRQILGQGPELLVQFQDESVVDDSQLPKDRFSAERLKGVDSTLKIQPAELGDSAMYLCASSPEGASVKTQYFGPGTRLLVL.